This T cell receptor beta chain was sequenced during a study of cytomegalovirus exposure and HLA in healthy donors (TCRdb year 2017). Some background on the complete study: An earlier analysis of about 560 of the donors reported approximately 280 Gb of sequence data and around 110 million unique TCR beta sequences obtained from about 200 million T cells. An early release that covered about 600 HLA-typed donors contained about 300 gigabases of sequencing data and around 80 million unique TCR sequences. Among the roughly 400 genotyped donors, around 81% belonged to the genetic ancestry cluster associated with self-reported Caucasian donors. The aim of the study was to test whether cataloging public T cell receptors could identify signatures of past pathogen exposure. Using immunosequencing, the study profiled T cell repertoires from 550 to 750 subjects and related those repertoires to cytomegalovirus serostatus. Along with the roughly 670-subject first cohort, a separate validation cohort of over a hundred different subjects was used. The study combined high-throughput TCR immunosequencing, statistical association of individual TCRs with disease status, and machine learning to predict cytomegalovirus infection status. A later analysis re-analyzed previously published TCR beta repertoires from approximately 670 donors and added high-resolution HLA genotyping to study TCR occurrence patterns. The later analysis used no new phenotypic data to find candidate immune exposures, relying instead on TCR beta sequences and their occurrence across donors. An earlier analysis of a few hundred of the donors applied high-throughput TCR beta sequencing to assess whether each TCR beta V gene segment acted as functional or pseudogenic. Donor age, sex, ethnicity and CMV serostatus were collected together with the repertoire data. A later genetic analysis took genome-wide SNP genotypes for about three fifths of the 666 donors and used that subset as a discovery cohort. Every repertoire in the discovery cohort had been generated on one and the same sequencing platform. HLA typing covered class I and class II loci at four-digit resolution. The number of donors typed differed by locus, with roughly 620-630 for A, B, C, DRB1 and DQB1, 522 for DQA1, about 610 for DPA1, and approximately 470 for DPB1. Four to six DR-DQ haplotypes were handled as single units for association and clustering, since linkage in the cohort was strong. Among about 400 genotyped donors of the cohort, an average of around 250,000 unique TCR beta nucleotide sequences was sequenced per donor, of which 15% to 20% were non-productive.

In total, 600 or so healthy bone marrow donors made up the cohort. Cohort members were all nominally healthy when sampled, although unrecorded immune exposures were likely present. The donor tested CMV seronegative, placing the donor among the 350 to 400 seronegative members of the cohort. A peripheral blood sample was provided by each donor, and peripheral blood mononuclear cells were used for TCR beta sequencing. Genomic DNA was extracted from the blood cell samples with the Qiagen DNeasy Blood Extraction Kit. The library came from the immunoSEQ multiplex PCR assay. For the multiplex PCR, a mixture combining 60 forward primers for TCR Vbeta segments and 13 reverse primers for TCR Jbeta segments was used. The CDR3 region of rearranged TCR beta genes was amplified from genomic DNA with a multiplex PCR assay. Amplified TCR beta libraries were sequenced as 87-base-pair reads on the Illumina HiSeq System. The paper's data handling went like this. In a later analysis, tens of millions of unique TCR beta chains were counted across the 650 to 750 repertoires, and some 10 million of these chains were shared by at least two donors. Raw reads were error-corrected and collapsed into unique sequences with a nearest-neighbor algorithm that merged closely related sequences to remove PCR and sequencing errors. Alignment of CDR3 sequences to IMGT reference sequences was used to assign V, D and J gene segments. For a sequence to be retained, at least a six-nucleotide match to both a V gene segment and a J gene segment was required. Rearrangements were classified as productive when the CDR3 lacked stop codons and remained in frame with V and J, and all other rearrangements were classified as non-productive. CDR3 was defined according to IMGT convention as the region running from the second conserved V-encoded cysteine to the conserved J-encoded phenylalanine. The earlier analysis of about 570 of the donors excluded any sequence lacking an unambiguous match to a single V gene segment. In an earlier analysis of a few hundred of the donors, V segments were called functional above 56.7% productive rearrangements and were called segregating when the between-donor standard deviation exceeded 5%. To diagnose cytomegalovirus status from the catalog of TCR beta chain sequences, a statistical classification framework was built. In a later analysis, V and J genes were assigned by comparing TCR nucleotide sequences against IMGT/GENE-DB human TR gene sequences. Using the TCRdist pipeline, a later analysis assigned CDR3 sequences along with most-parsimonious VDJ recombination scenarios. In a later analysis, each TCR beta chain was defined by its CDR3 amino acid sequence together with its V-gene family, and reads lacking a unique V-gene family were excluded. A later analysis removed 500 to 600 highly shared, low-generation-probability nucleotide sequences to deal with suspected cross-contamination and a sequencing artifact. A later analysis calculated a clonal expansion index for each public chain from normalized within-repertoire ranks of inferred template counts. A later analysis computed generation probabilities with a VDJ recombination model fitted to out-of-frame rearrangements, and checked the results against IGoR. In a later analysis, TCR-TCR, TCR-HLA and TCR-CMV co-occurrence was scored with hypergeometric tests, and a repertoire-size bias correction was applied to TCR pairs. To estimate false discovery rates, a later analysis permuted the HLA or CMV assignments 20 times. A later analysis grouped co-occurring TCRs with DBSCAN, adding TCRdist sequence similarity when clustering within HLA-allele-positive subsets. Repertoires with fewer than 30,000 or more than 120,000 public chains were left out of co-occurrence clustering, as were a handful of repertoires with anomalous nucleotide sharing. Drawn from immuneACCESS, this table holds only the in-frame rearrangements with V and J called that TCRdb kept. Clones are partly lost; checked studies trace under half to an unresolved V gene and leave the rest unexplained. V, J and clone size reflect that table, while D and trimming were determined from the DNA. Within this sample are fewer than 150,000 clones, with over 60% of them counted one time only. Roughly 2% of the sample comes from the top ten.

The germline V gene supplies CDR1 SGHDN and CDR2 FVKESK. V sheds 4 bases and J sheds 8 bases, leaving 11 bases between their ends. Including the terminal cysteine and phenylalanine, the CDR3 comprises 12 residues. Only the CDR3 part of the read is kept: 36 bases, read in frame from the first base. Notes on this clone: Which antigen it targets is not known. No per-base quality is available; no much larger clone lies one base away.

What the work shows at the level of the full study, not this receptor alone: Because counts were too low, some 16 rarely observed V segments, including chromosome 9 orphons, were excluded from the earlier analysis of some 590 of the donors. CMV serostatus was the only immune exposure information available for the cohort. At a false discovery rate of 0.05, a later analysis linked 16,000 or so TCR beta sequences to specific HLA alleles. Correlated functional status among segregating V segments might reflect linkage disequilibrium, but an unknown experimental factor could not be ruled out. When HLA alleles, especially DR and DQ, strongly co-occurred, TCR associations were difficult to assign to individual alleles. A cluster of highly shared sequence variants was judged likely to be a technical artifact of the sequencing pipeline. Broadly in line with IMGT annotations, most TCR beta V segments showed up in productive rearrangements about 87% or about 30% of the time in an earlier analysis of around 550 of the donors. A further reported finding was that TCR beta sequences accurately predicted the HLA-A and HLA-B alleles for most subjects in the first cohort. The classifier was reported to diagnose cytomegalovirus status with high specificity and sensitivity in both the original and validation cohorts. In a later analysis, most CMV-associated TCR beta chains were found to appear HLA-restricted, with HLA associations seemingly driven largely by CMV exposure. The presence/absence analyses assumed that sequencing depth was roughly uniform across donors, and that assumption may not be true. Some IMGT-functional V segments, including TRBV6-2 and TRBV6-3, could not be told apart with the 87-base-pair reads, so those segments were excluded. The authors suggested that the approach could potentially be generalized to other disease states and immunological phenotypes. A later genetic analysis reported fewer N-insertions in productive TCRs among donors in an Asian-associated ancestry cluster than the approximately 700-donor mean. In vitro tests confirmed that three of the cytomegalovirus-associated TCR beta chains recognize cytomegalovirus antigens. Only TCR beta chains were sequenced in this cohort, and the absence of alpha or paired-chain data limited detectable features. In the study, approximately 150 TCR beta chains were listed as associated with cytomegalovirus. In a later analysis, HLA-associated TCR beta chains were found to be more clonally expanded and to have lower generation probabilities than equally common non-associated chains. Because HLA typing was missing for some donors at each locus, association tests included only the typed subset. According to a later analysis, parvovirus B19, influenza, CMV and Epstein-Barr virus appeared linked to several top co-occurrence clusters. A later genetic analysis associated a missense DCLRE1C variant with V-gene and J-gene trimming of TCR beta chains, and an independent cohort replicated the association. In a later analysis, the rate of TCR association differed among HLA loci, with DRB1 alleles having the most associated TCRs and HLA-C alleles having the fewest. Most TCR sequences were observed very rarely across donors, whereas some public TCRs were present in many individuals.

Sequencing was carried out using PBMCs. This sequence uses TRBV14 and TRBJ1-1; the D gene assignment is ambiguous. The TCR sequence derives from a man aged 25-40 years in good health and CMV-seronegative. The CDR3 protein is CASSLDSLEAFF. The nucleotide sequence is TGTGCCAGCAGCCTCGATAGCCTGGAAGCTTTCTTT.